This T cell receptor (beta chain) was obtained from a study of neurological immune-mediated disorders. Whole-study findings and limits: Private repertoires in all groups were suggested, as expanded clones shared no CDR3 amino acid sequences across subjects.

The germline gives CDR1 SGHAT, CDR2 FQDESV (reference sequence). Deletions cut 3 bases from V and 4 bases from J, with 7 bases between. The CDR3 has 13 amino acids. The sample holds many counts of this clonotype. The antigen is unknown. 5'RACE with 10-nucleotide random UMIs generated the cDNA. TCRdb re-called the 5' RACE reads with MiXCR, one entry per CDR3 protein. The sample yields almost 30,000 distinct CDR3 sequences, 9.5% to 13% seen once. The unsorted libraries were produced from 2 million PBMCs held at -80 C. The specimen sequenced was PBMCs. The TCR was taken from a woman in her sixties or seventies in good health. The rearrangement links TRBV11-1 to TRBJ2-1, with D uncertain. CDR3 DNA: TGTGCCAGCAGCTTTATGGGGTACAATGAGCAGTTCTTC. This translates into CASSFMGYNEQFF.